These T cell receptor beta chains were read from a single sample in a study of T cell repertoires in cytomegalovirus infection. The antigens for these receptors are not known. TCRdb reprocessed the reads via MiXCR and lists one record per CDR3 protein. The repertoire consists of about 740,000 distinct CDR3 sequences, with around a third occurring once and the leading ten covering about 20%. Sequences were derived from cultured PBMCs, sampled from culture after CMV antigen stimulation. All receptors derive from a human donor in good health (CMV status not recorded). Some clones in this sample may be carry-over from other donors' samples. The CDR3 runs from the conserved cysteine through the conserved F or W. The D gene is left open where the match is weak. Some rows have no size entry. The others give once, few or many, or a class for an expanded clone.

>TRBV11-3|TRBJ1-5|.|.
TGTGCCAGCAGCCGGCGTACGGTCCTCCCTAATCAGCCCCAGCATTTT
CASSRRTVLPNQPQHF
>TRBV7-6|TRBJ2-7|TRBD2|.
TGTGCCAGCAGCCCCCAGCGGGGCCCCTACGAGCAGTACTTC
CASSPQRGPYEQYF
>TRBV2|TRBJ2-7|TRBD2|.
TGTGCCAGCAGTGGGAATTCAGCGGGAGGGCCGGACGAGCAGTACTTC
CASSGNSAGGPDEQYF
>TRBV20-1|TRBJ2-2|.|.
TGCAGTGCTCCCGAGGGGGGCACCGGGGAGCTGTTTTTT
CSAPEGGTGELFF
>TRBV12-3/TRBV12-4|TRBJ2-3|TRBD1|many
TGTGCCAGCACCTTTTGGGGACAGGGGACAGATACGCAGTATTTT
CASTFWGQGTDTQYF
>TRBV4-2|TRBJ2-1|TRBD2|many
TGTGCCAGCAGCCAAGGGGCTAGCGGGAGGGCCAAGAATGAGCAGTTCTTC
CASSQGASGRAKNEQFF
>TRBV2|TRBJ1-5|.|few
TGTGCCAGCACAGGAGGGCCTCAGCCCCAGCATTTT
CASTGGPQPQHF
>TRBV7-9|TRBJ1-2|TRBD1|few
TGTGCCAGCAGCTTAGAGGACAGGGGGCAACGGTATGGCTACACCTTC
CASSLEDRGQRYGYTF
>TRBV27|TRBJ1-2|TRBD1|few
TGTGCCAGCAGACGGACAGGGGATTATGGCTACACCTTC
CASRRTGDYGYTF
>TRBV27|TRBJ2-1|TRBD2|few
TGTGCCAGCAGTCCCACTAGCGGGAGAGGCGGTGAGCAGTTCTTC
CASSPTSGRGGEQFF
>TRBV6-1|TRBJ1-3|TRBD1|many
TGTGCCAGCAGCAGGACAGGGGCTGGAAACACCATATATTTT
CASSRTGAGNTIYF
>TRBV7-9|TRBJ2-7|.|once
TGTGCCAGCACCTCGGCGAGTGTCCCAAGGGGTCACGAGCAGTACTTC
CASTSASVPRGHEQYF
>TRBV6-2/TRBV6-3|TRBJ2-7|.|.
TGTGCCAGCAGTTACGGCCCCCTAGCGAGCTACGAGCAGTACTTC
CASSYGPLASYEQYF
>TRBV19|TRBJ1-3|.|few
TGTGCCAGTAGTATCCGAGGAGGAAACACCATATATTTT
CASSIRGGNTIYF
>TRBV19|TRBJ1-2|.|few
TGTGCCAGTAGCCCGGTGGCAGTCGGCTACACCTTC
CASSPVAVGYTF
>TRBV7-6|TRBJ1-5|.|.
TGTGCCAGCAGCTTAGCCACCACTTACCAGCCCCAGCATTTT
CASSLATTYQPQHF
>TRBV28|TRBJ2-1|.|.
TGTGCCAGCTGGGAGTCCTACAATGAGCAGTTCTTC
CASWESYNEQFF
>TRBV12-3/TRBV12-4|TRBJ1-5|.|.
TGTGCCAGCAGAGGCGTCGTAGAAAGGGAGCCCCAGCATTTT
CASRGVVEREPQHF
>TRBV11-2|TRBJ2-7|.|.
TGTGCCAGCAGCCACTTAGTGAAATACGAGCAGTACTTC
CASSHLVKYEQYF
>TRBV23-1|TRBJ1-5|.|.
TGCGCCAGCAGTCAATCGGGACGGGGCAATCAGCCCCAGCATTTT
CASSQSGRGNQPQHF
>TRBV18|TRBJ1-3|.|.
TGTGCCAGCTCACCTTCGGGCTCTGGATCTGGAAACACCATATATTTT
CASSPSGSGSGNTIYF
>TRBV4-2|TRBJ1-2|.|few
TGTGCCAGCAGCCGAGAGTCTGCGGGCTATGGCTACACCTTC
CASSRESAGYGYTF
>TRBV5-8|TRBJ2-7|TRBD2|few
TGTGCCAGCAGCTTGCCCCTAGCGGGGTGGTACGAGCAGTACTTC
CASSLPLAGWYEQYF
>TRBV12-3/TRBV12-4|TRBJ1-2|TRBD1|.
TGTGCCAGCAGTCCTGCGAGACAGGGCACGACCTATGGCTACACCTTC
CASSPARQGTTYGYTF
>TRBV7-2|TRBJ2-7|.|few
TGTGCCAGCAGCGCCGACTGGGTCGTTGAATTC
CASSADWVVEF
>TRBV29-1|TRBJ2-3|TRBD1|.
TGCAGCGTCCCTACGACAGGGGGCCCCGGAGGTACGCAGTATTTT
CSVPTTGGPGGTQYF
>TRBV20-1|TRBJ1-1|.|few
TGCAGTGCTAGTGAGGACAGTGGGATGAACACTGAAGCTTTCTTT
CSASEDSGMNTEAFF
>TRBV7-8|TRBJ2-1|.|.
TGTGCCAGCAGCATGGGGGGACTCCTAAGCAATGAGCAGTTCTTC
CASSMGGLLSNEQFF
>TRBV6-1|TRBJ2-7|.|.
TGTGCCAGCAGTGAAATCTATGGGGGCATGGCCTACGAGCAGTACTTC
CASSEIYGGMAYEQYF
>TRBV4-2|TRBJ1-1|TRBD1|.
TGTGCCAGCAGCCTCGGGACAGGGTCTGGGGGGACTGAAGCTTTCTTT
CASSLGTGSGGTEAFF
>TRBV10-1|TRBJ2-7|.|.
TGCGCCAGCAGTGACTGGGACTCCTCCGGATACGAGCAGTACTTC
CASSDWDSSGYEQYF
>TRBV12-3/TRBV12-4|TRBJ1-1|.|many
TGTGCCAGCAGCTTATTGGACACTGAAGCTTTCTTT
CASSLLDTEAFF
>TRBV7-2|TRBJ2-3|.|once
TGTGCCAGCAGCTTAGAAATGGCTGAAAGGTGTTATTTT
CASSLEMAERCYF
>TRBV25-1|TRBJ2-5|.|once
TGTGCCAGCAGTGAATCGATGTCGGAGACCCAGTACTTC
CASSESMSETQYF
>TRBV19|TRBJ1-6|.|.
TGTGCCAGTAGTATACGAAGCGCCGGGAATTCACCCCTCCACTTT
CASSIRSAGNSPLHF
>TRBV12-3/TRBV12-4|TRBJ2-3|.|few
TGTGCCAGCAGCCGGGGTAGCAGGGATACGCAGTATTTT
CASSRGSRDTQYF
>TRBV7-9|TRBJ1-5|TRBD1|.
TGTGCCAGCAGCACACCGACAGGGGCTAATCAGCCCCAGCATTTT
CASSTPTGANQPQHF
>TRBV7-9|TRBJ1-2|.|.
TGTGCCAGCAGCCACGACAATAACTATGGCTACACCTTC
CASSHDNNYGYTF
>TRBV6-2/TRBV6-3|TRBJ2-7|.|once
TGTGCCAGCAGTTACACGGGACCCGGGAGCTACGAGCAGTACTTC
CASSYTGPGSYEQYF
>TRBV5-6|TRBJ1-2|TRBD1|.
TGTGCCAGCAGCCGGACTTACGACAGGGGAGACCATGGCTACACCTTC
CASSRTYDRGDHGYTF
>TRBV7-1|TRBJ2-3|.|few
TGTGCCATCTTCCAGTTGGGTGGCGCAGATACGCAGTATTTT
CAIFQLGGADTQYF
>TRBV5-1|TRBJ1-5|TRBD1|.
TGCGCCAGCTCCCCATCCCCAGGGGGCTCAAGCAATCAGCCCCAGCATTTT
CASSPSPGGSSNQPQHF
>TRBV7-9|TRBJ1-5|.|few
TGTGCCAGCAGCTCGAATGCTGGAGGGATTGACAATCAGCCCCAGCATTTT
CASSSNAGGIDNQPQHF
>TRBV20-1|TRBJ2-5|TRBD1|once
TGCAGTGGTCGACAGGGGATTAGCTTTTGGGGAGAGACCCAGTACTTC
CSGRQGISFWGETQYF